This entry lists 20 T cell receptor beta chains sequenced from one sample in a study of T cell clonality in common variable immunodeficiency. Repertoires were generated with immunoSEQ multiplex PCR, while TCRdb's copy carries only in-frame clones and drops some. There are some 19,000 clones in the sample, none observed a single time. General study findings and limits: Reportedly, TCR beta sequences from common variable immunodeficiency showed fewer deletions and N-nucleotide insertions.

The antigens of these receptors remain unknown. What was sequenced was peripheral blood mononuclear cells. The receptors shown here come from a human donor with common variable immunodeficiency.

Regarding this clone: The CDR3 end lies 3 residues beyond the end of the read and is filled in from the germline J gene. The chain has TRBV6-2 or TRBV6-3 and TRBJ1-4, with D possibly being TRBD1 (5 bases). V was trimmed by 1 base and J by 4 bases, leaving 10 bases between them. CDR3 length: 15 amino acids. Germline V lookup: CDR1 MNHEY, CDR2 SVGEGT. The CDR3 protein is CASSYLRQHNEKLFF. CDR3 bases read: TGTGCCAGCAGTTACTTGCGACAGCATAATGAAAAA.

This clone was seen a handful of times. The missing CDR3 end, 3 residues past where the read stops, is filled in from the germline J gene. This chain joins TRBV19 and TRBJ2-6; 8 bases match TRBD1. Germline CDR1 LNHDA, CDR2 SQIVND (reference sequence). V was pared by 2 bases and J by 1 base, with 7 bases of the junction left unmatched. The CDR3 sequence is 18 residues long. The CDR3 reads CASSIQGAVFSGANVLTF. The CDR3 DNA, read in part, is TGTGCCAGTAGTATACAGGGGGCAGTTTTTTCTGGGGCCAACGTC.

For this clone: Coverage ceases 3 residues before the CDR3 finishes, and the germline J gene fills in the end. The V and J genes are TRBV18 and TRBJ2-1, with TRBD2 identical over 8 bases. Germline values: CDR1 KGHSH, CDR2 LQKENI. The CDR3 has 17 amino acids. V was clipped by 2 bases and J by 0 bases; unmatched bases: 6. The CDR3 loop reads CASSPRRLATSYNEQFF. The sequenced CDR3 bases are TGTGCCAGCTCACCAAGGCGACTAGCGACCTCCTACAATGAG.

This clone has more than one count but fewer than ten. The CDR3 protein is CASSSALSGSSTDTQYF. The CDR3 DNA, read in part, is TGTGCCAGCAGCTCAGCCCTTAGCGGGTCTAGCACAGATACG. The J gene is TRBJ2-3, the V gene TRBV7-6; 7 bases are shared with TRBD2. The read stops 3 residues short of the end of the CDR3; the missing end is completed from the germline J gene. Germline CDR1 reads SGHVS; CDR2 reads FNYEAQ. Germline trimming cut 4 bases from V and 0 bases from J; bases unmatched to any gene: 10. CDR3 length: 17 amino acids. Filled out from reference TRBV7-6 and TRBJ2-3, the complete variable domain reads GAGVSQSPRYKVTKRGQDVALRCDPISGHVSLYWYRQALGQGPEFLTYFNYEAQQDKSGLPNDRFSAERPEGSISTLTIQRTEQRDSAMYRCASSSALSGSSTDTQYFGPGTRLTVL.

This clone has more than one count but fewer than ten. The read terminates 3 residues ahead of where the CDR3 ends, so the germline J gene completes it. The chain employs TRBV19 and TRBJ1-2; D unresolved. This CDR3 spans 17 amino acids. V lost 0 bases and J lost 0, with 14 bases in between. The germline CDR1 and CDR2 sequences are LNHDA and SQIVND (reference sequence). CDR3 protein: CASSIEADLATNYGYTF. The covered CDR3 bases are TGTGCCAGTAGTATAGAGGCGGATCTTGCTACTAACTATGGC.

On this clone: The read is 3 residues too short to cover the CDR3 end, so that end is filled in from the germline J gene. The chain uses TRBV5-1 and TRBJ1-2, with 10 bases lining up with TRBD1. CDR1 and CDR2 from the germline V gene are SGHRS and YFSETQ. The ends lost 3 bases at V and 5 bases at J; junction bases unmatched: 10. The CDR3 totals 16 residues. The covered CDR3 bases are TGCGCCAGCAGCTACGGGGGGACAGGGGAAGCGTATGGC. This encodes CASSYGGTGEAYG. The full CDR3 protein is CASSYGGTGEAYGYTF. The full variable domain, rest sourced from reference TRBV5-1 and TRBJ1-2, is KAGVTQTPRYLIKTRGQQVTLSCSPISGHRSVSWYQQTPGQGLQFLFEYFSETQRNKGNFPGRFSGRQFSNSRSEMNVSTLELGDSALYLCASSYGGTGEAYGYTFGSGTRLTVV.

This clone was recorded many times. The sequenced part of the CDR3 DNA is TGTGCCAGCAGCTTGACAGGGGGCTTCTACGAG. Its protein is CASSLTGGFYE. The entire CDR3 reads CASSLTGGFYEQYF. J is TRBJ2-7 and V is TRBV7-8; 10 bases are shared with TRBD1. The read halts 3 residues ahead of the CDR3 end, with the missing end drawn from the germline J gene. The CDR3 is 14 residues long. CDR1 is SGHVS and CDR2 is FQNEAQ in the germline V gene. V was pared by 3 bases and J by 3 bases, with 2 bases of the junction left unmatched.

The sample holds many counts of this clone. The read halts 3 residues ahead of the CDR3 end, with the missing end drawn from the germline J gene. The chain is built from TRBV5-5 and TRBJ2-2; D ambiguous. In germline, CDR1 is SGHKS, CDR2 YYEKEE (reference sequence). The CDR3 runs to 15 residues. V was shortened by 1 base and J by 4 bases, with 11 bases between the two germline ends. The sequenced CDR3 bases are TGTGCCAGCAGCTTGTGGTCGGGTTCCACCGGGGAG. Residues: CASSLWSGSTGE. The complete CDR3 protein is CASSLWSGSTGELFF.

This clone was seen repeatedly, ten times or more. The observed sequence ends 3 residues before the CDR3 terminus, with the missing tail filled in from the germline J gene. The genes are TRBV29-1 and TRBJ2-7, with 12 bases matching TRBD1. This CDR3 has 14 residues. The V segment lost 2 bases and the J segment 5 bases; nucleotides outside the gene matches: 4. Germline CDR1 is SQVTM and CDR2 is ANQGSEA. CDR3 loop: CSVETGQGANEQYF. The sequenced part of the CDR3 DNA is TGCAGCGTTGAAACGGGACAGGGGGCGAACGAG.

There are a few counts of this clone. Incomplete CDR3 DNA: TGTGCCAGCAGCTCCTTCCGGGACAGGGAATACGAG. This sequence encodes CASSSFRDREYE. The entire CDR3 reads CASSSFRDREYEQYF. The chain employs TRBV11-2 and TRBJ2-7, with TRBD1 identical over 9 bases. Read data end 3 residues before the CDR3 end; the end is taken from the germline J gene. The CDR3 runs 15 residues. Germline V gives CDR1 SGHAT, CDR2 FQNNGV. The J segment lost 4 bases and the V segment lost 4 bases, leaving 8 bases of the junction unmatched.

This clone appeared many times. The CDR3 is CSVTRGGAEAFF. The DNA read from the CDR3 is TGCAGCGTCACGAGGGGGGGGGCTGAA. The V and J genes are TRBV29-1 and TRBJ1-1; TRBD1 might be the D (6 bases). The read terminates 3 residues before the CDR3 end, so the remaining end is supplied by the germline J gene. Germline V gene sequence: CDR1 SQVTM, CDR2 ANQGSEA. This CDR3 comprises 12 residues. V lost 6 bases, J lost 6 bases, and 14 bases lay in between.

This clone appeared many times. Read sequence stops 3 residues before the CDR3 end, and the germline J gene provides the missing end. The rearrangement links TRBV7-9 to TRBJ2-2, with TRBD1 matching 7 bases. This CDR3 is 15 amino acids long. CDR1 and CDR2 (germline): SEHNR, FQNEAQ (reference sequence). Trimming took 3 bases from V and 7 from J; bases not matched to a gene: 8. CDR3 protein: CASSLATGFHGELFF. CDR3 bases read: TGTGCCAGCAGCTTGGCGACAGGGTTTCACGGGGAG. Combining the CDR3 with reference TRBV7-9 and TRBJ2-2 gives the whole variable domain DTGVSQNPRHKITKRGQNVTFRCDPISEHNRLYWYRQTLGQGPEFLTYFQNEAQLEKSRLLSDRFSAERPKGSFSTLEIQRTEQGDSAMYLCASSLATGFHGELFFGEGSRLTVL.

This clone was counted ten times or more. Coverage ceases 3 residues before the CDR3 finishes, and the germline J gene fills in the end. This rearrangement joins TRBV7-2 to TRBJ1-2; 9 bases are shared with TRBD1. This CDR3 spans 15 amino acids. The V and J ends lost 5 bases and 3 bases, in that order; junction bases with no gene match: 7. CDR1 is SGHTA, CDR2 FQGNSA, per germline. This chain's CDR3 is CASSTPGQGYYGYTF. The DNA read from the CDR3 is TGTGCCAGCAGCACGCCGGGACAGGGCTACTATGGC.

Concerning this clone: The sequence runs out 3 residues before the end of the CDR3; the remainder is reconstructed from the germline J gene. This rearrangement joins TRBV7-6 to TRBJ2-7; the D gene is possibly TRBD1 (5 bases). V shed 4 bases and J shed 2 bases, with 12 bases lying between them. The germline V gene has CDR1 SGHVS and CDR2 FNYEAQ. This CDR3 is built from 14 residues. CDR3 loop: CASSSRVGPYEQYF. The covered CDR3 bases are TGTGCCAGCAGCTCCAGGGTAGGGCCCTACGAG.

Partial CDR3 DNA: TGTGCCAGCAGTTGGGGCCTAGCGGGGGCTGGGGCCAACGTC. Translating it yields CASSWGLAGAGANV. The whole CDR3 protein is CASSWGLAGAGANVLTF. V is TRBV6-2 or TRBV6-3 and J is TRBJ2-6; 10 bases map to TRBD2. The read gets to within 3 residues of the CDR3 end, and the germline J gene fills in the rest. The CDR3 totals 17 residues. From germline, CDR1 is MNHEY and CDR2 SVGEGT. V lost 4 bases, J lost 2 bases, and 5 bases stayed unmatched.

In its sample, this clone was seen a few times. The read ends 3 residues shy of where the CDR3 ends; the end is completed using the germline J gene. J is TRBJ2-1 and V is TRBV7-9; unclear D gene. CDR1 is SEHNR, CDR2 FQNEAQ, per germline (reference sequence). Deletions cut 4 bases from V and 6 bases from J, with 10 bases between. This CDR3 is built from 13 residues. The CDR3 DNA, read in part, is TGTGCCAGCAGCTCACAGAACAGCAATGAG. Its protein product is CASSSQNSNE. In full, the CDR3 is CASSSQNSNEQFF.

On this clone itself: Coverage ceases 3 residues before the CDR3 finishes, and the germline J gene fills in the end. The chain recombines TRBV18 with TRBJ2-2, with 11 bases aligning to TRBD2. The CDR3 contains 16 residues. The J segment lost 5 bases and the V segment lost 0 bases, leaving 2 bases of the junction unmatched. The germline CDR1 and CDR2 sequences are KGHSH and LQKENI. CDR3 DNA (partial): TGTGCCAGCTCACCACCTCTAGCGGGAGGTACCGGGGAG. It yields the protein CASSPPLAGGTGE. The entire CDR3 reads CASSPPLAGGTGELFF.

Note on this clone: From the germline J gene comes the end of the CDR3, since the read stops 3 residues before it. This chain connects TRBV7-3 to TRBJ2-7; 7 bases are a match to TRBD1. The V gene end was trimmed by 5 bases and the J gene end by 4 bases; junction bases not matched to a gene: 5. The CDR3 sequence is 13 residues long. Germline V lookup: CDR1 SGHTA, CDR2 FQGTGA. CDR3 residues: CASSLQGKYEQYF. CDR3 bases read: TGTGCCAGCAGCCTACAGGGGAAATACGAG.

About this clone: The read is 3 residues too short to cover the CDR3 end, so that end is filled in from the germline J gene. The sample carries other DNA sequences with the same CDR3. The chain is built from TRBV7-2 and TRBJ1-1; 9 bases align to TRBD1. The germline CDR1 and CDR2 sequences are SGHTA and FQGNSA. The trim removed 10 bases at V and 4 bases at J, leaving 10 bases unmatched. The length of the CDR3 is 14 residues. CDR3 sequence: CAIYRGLTTTEAFF. The CDR3 DNA, read in part, is TGTGCCATATACAGGGGGCTGACAACCACTGAA.

This clone was found many times. Sequencing ends 3 residues short of the CDR3 end; the germline J gene provides the rest. The chain links TRBV20-1 to TRBJ2-2; weak D call: TRBD2 (6 bases). CDR3 length equals 14 residues. The V end lost 5 bases, the J end lost 1 base, and 11 bases lay between the germline ends. Germline V gives CDR1 DFQATT, CDR2 SNEGSKA (reference sequence). Incomplete CDR3 DNA: TGCAGTGCTGCTTGGCGGGAGAACACCGGGGAG. This sequence encodes CSAAWRENTGE. The entire CDR3 reads CSAAWRENTGELFF.